This passage covers 21 T cell receptor beta chains from one sample sequenced in a study of PD-1 blockade in classical Hodgkin lymphoma. Assay used: immunoSEQ multiplex PCR; TCRdb lists only in-frame clones, some missing. The sample records about 25,000 clones, roughly 80% being singletons. Indicated time point: cycle 4 day 1 (C4D1), after six to seven weeks of nivolumab. All trial patients relapsed after autologous stem cell transplantation. The sample in question was peripheral blood mononuclear cells (PBMCs), obtained before the fourth cycle of nivolumab. These receptors were obtained from a human donor with classical Hodgkin lymphoma.

The chain combines TRBV7-9 with TRBJ2-1; weak D call: TRBD2 (6 bases). V was clipped by 3 bases and J by 2 bases, with 11 bases between them. Germline V gene data show CDR1 as SEHNR and CDR2 as FQNEAQ (reference sequence). The CDR3 is 15 amino acids. DNA for the CDR3: TGTGCCAGCAGCTTTGGGACGGGAGCCTACAATGAGCAGTTCTTC. This encodes CASSFGTGAYNEQFF.

In this sample, this clone turned up once. This sequence joins TRBV10-3 and TRBJ1-1; D may be TRBD1 (6 bases). CDR3 length: 15 amino acids. V lost 4 bases to trimming and J lost 3 bases, with 15 bases between them. Germline V gene data show CDR1 as ENHRY and CDR2 as SYGVKD. CDR3 in DNA: TGTGCCATCAGTGTCGGGGGCGCGGTTTACACTGAAGCTTTCTTT. This translates into CAISVGGAVYTEAFF.

V gene TRBV2 combines with J gene TRBJ2-7; maybe TRBD2 (5 bases). The CDR3 covers 14 residues. Trimming shortened V by 3 bases and J by 3 bases, and 12 bases separated the two germline ends. Germline loops: CDR1 SNHLY, CDR2 FYNNEI. In DNA form, the CDR3 reads TGTGCCAGCAGTGAGGACTCGAATGTCTACGAGCAGTACTTC. Translating gives CASSEDSNVYEQYF.

This clone was picked up one time. This chain joins TRBV10-3 and TRBJ2-2, with D hard to call. This CDR3 is 14 amino acids long. Germline CDR1 and CDR2: ENHRY and SYGVKD. The V gene lost 8 bases and the J gene lost 5 bases, with 15 bases spanning the gap. The CDR3 region has the DNA TGTGCCATCCAAGAACGGGCCGTAACCGGGGAGCTGTTTTTT. Translation: CAIQERAVTGELFF.

The rearrangement links TRBV2 to TRBJ1-1, with D hard to call. There are 13 residues in the CDR3. V lost 5 bases and J lost 1, with 8 bases in between. Germline V CDR1 and CDR2: SNHLY, FYNNEI. The CDR3 region is CASSINENTEAFF. CDR3 nucleotides: TGTGCCAGCAGTATTAATGAGAACACTGAAGCTTTCTTT.

J is TRBJ1-1 and V is TRBV4-3; D is unresolved. This CDR3 is 14 amino acids long. Germline V gene lookup returns CDR1 LGHNA and CDR2 YSLEER. V lost 4 bases and J 4 bases, leaving 13 bases between the germline ends. CDR3 nucleotide sequence: TGCGCCAGCAGCCCGCTCGGCGATGTCACTGAAGCTTTCTTT. This translates into CASSPLGDVTEAFF.

In the case of this clone: The junction does not match germline at one end; this may be a read error. The V gene is TRBV23-1, the J gene TRBJ2-7; D is unresolved. TRBV23-1 is identified as an open reading frame with a role that is uncertain. This CDR3 spans 13 amino acids. The CDR3 DNA reads TGCGCCAGCAGCCAACCCCGCTCCTCCGAGCAGTACTTC. Its protein product is CASSQPRSSEQYF.

The V call is TRBV30, the J call TRBJ1-5, with a tentative D call TRBD1 (6 bases). The V and J ends lost 7 bases and 6 bases respectively, with 13 bases between them. The CDR3 contains 12 residues. Germline V gives CDR1 GTSNPN, CDR2 SVGIG (reference sequence). The chain's CDR3 is CAYRQEGQPQHF. In nucleotides, the CDR3 is TGTGCCTACCGACAGGAGGGTCAGCCCCAGCATTTT.

This clone has a handful of counts. The rearrangement uses TRBV7-9 and TRBJ2-7; 9 bases fit TRBD2. The germline V gene encodes CDR1 SEHNR and CDR2 FQNEAQ (reference sequence). The ends lost 5 bases at V and 7 bases at J; junction bases unmatched: 9. The CDR3 length is 14 residues. CDR3 sequence: CASSPSGEAREQYF. The CDR3 DNA follows: TGTGCCAGCAGCCCTAGCGGGGAAGCGAGGGAGCAGTACTTC.

The V call is TRBV11-2, the J call TRBJ1-2; D perhaps matches TRBD1 (5 bases). CDR1 is SGHAT and CDR2 is FQNNGV in the germline V gene. The length of the CDR3 is 14 residues. The V end was cut by 5 bases, the J end by 4 bases, with 14 bases between. Here the CDR3 reads CASSISGTVYGYTF. The CDR3 DNA is TGTGCCAGCAGCATTTCCGGGACGGTCTATGGCTACACCTTC.

This chain joins TRBV7-9 and TRBJ1-1; no clear D gene. The CDR3 consists of 13 residues. Germline CDR1 SEHNR, CDR2 FQNEAQ (reference sequence). Trimming stripped 5 bases from V and 0 bases from J, with 7 bases between. The CDR3 loop reads CASSPTLNTEAFF. For the CDR3, the DNA is TGTGCCAGCAGCCCCACACTGAACACTGAAGCTTTCTTT.

This clone is a singleton in its sample. This sequence joins TRBV27 and TRBJ2-7, with unresolved D. Germline-derived CDR1 and CDR2 are MNHEY and SMNVEV (reference sequence). This CDR3 has 13 amino acids. Trimming took off 3 bases at V and 3 bases at J, with 9 bases between the two ends. This CDR3 reads CASSFFPSYEQYF. CDR3 bases: TGTGCCAGCAGTTTCTTCCCCAGCTACGAGCAGTACTTC.

The CDR3 DNA is TGTGCCAGCAGTTACGCCGGCGGCGGCTCCTACGAGCAGTACTTC. Its translation is CASSYAGGGSYEQYF. This chain links TRBV6-5 with TRBJ2-7; D gene unclear. The V and J ends lost 2 bases and 0 bases respectively, with 11 bases between them. Germline CDR1 is MNHEY and CDR2 is SVGAGI. The CDR3 consists of 15 residues.

This sequence joins TRBV27 and TRBJ1-4, with 10 bases that match TRBD1. With V trimmed by 5 bases and J by 7 bases, 7 bases remained unmatched. Germline V gene sequence: CDR1 MNHEY, CDR2 SMNVEV (reference sequence). The CDR3 totals 15 residues. Written as DNA, the CDR3 is TGTGCCAGCAGTCCCCGGGACAGGGGCGGTGAAAAACTGTTTTTT. It yields the protein CASSPRDRGGEKLFF.

The J gene is TRBJ1-1, the V gene TRBV9; D gene unclear. The CDR3 has 13 amino acids. Germline-derived CDR1 and CDR2 are SGDLS and YYNGEE. The ends were cut back, 3 bases at V and 2 bases at J, with 8 bases in the middle. The CDR3 bases are TGTGCCAGCAGCGCCATCCCCAACACTGAAGCTTTCTTT. It is translated as CASSAIPNTEAFF.

This chain connects TRBV6-5 to TRBJ1-1; D gene uncertain. CDR3 size: 12 residues. Trimming stripped 6 bases from V and 2 bases from J, with 7 bases between. Germline V gene sequence: CDR1 MNHEY, CDR2 SVGAGI. CDR3 DNA sequence: TGTGCCAGCAGACTCGGAAACACTGAAGCTTTCTTT. Its translation is CASRLGNTEAFF.

J is TRBJ2-7 and V is TRBV6-6; D gene uncertain. The CDR3 runs to 14 residues. V dropped 2 bases and J dropped 0 bases, with 8 bases sitting between them. Germline V gives CDR1 MNHNY, CDR2 SVGAGI (reference sequence). The CDR3 loop is CASSYTASSYEQYF. For the CDR3, the DNA is TGTGCCAGCAGTTACACGGCTAGCTCCTACGAGCAGTACTTC.

This clone was seen just once. The V call is TRBV19, the J call TRBJ2-2; D not resolved. This CDR3 is built from 13 residues. Trimming removed 2 bases from V and 6 bases from J, with 7 bases in between. Per the germline V gene, CDR1 is LNHDA and CDR2 is SQIVND (reference sequence). CDR3 residues: CASSIPRAGELFF. The CDR3 DNA follows: TGTGCCAGTAGTATACCTCGGGCCGGGGAGCTGTTTTTT.

The chain carries TRBV5-1 and TRBJ2-1; TRBD1 agrees at 10 bases. The CDR3 is 15 amino acids. Per germline, CDR1 SGHRS and CDR2 YFSETQ. V gave up 0 bases and J gave up 5 bases; unmatched junction bases: 2. This CDR3 reads CASSLGQGANNEQFF. CDR3 bases: TGCGCCAGCAGCTTGGGACAGGGGGCAAACAATGAGCAGTTCTTC. Supplemented by reference TRBV5-1 and TRBJ2-1, the full variable domain reads KAGVTQTPRYLIKTRGQQVTLSCSPISGHRSVSWYQQTPGQGLQFLFEYFSETQRNKGNFPGRFSGRQFSNSRSEMNVSTLELGDSALYLCASSLGQGANNEQFFGPGTRLTVL.

This clone was observed a handful of times. V and J are TRBV6-5 and TRBJ2-7; TRBD2 agrees at 12 bases. V lost 0 bases to trimming and J lost 2 bases; unmatched junction nucleotides: 2. CDR3 length: 16 residues. CDR1 is MNHEY and CDR2 is SVGAGI in the germline V gene. As DNA, the CDR3 is TGTGCCAGCAGTTACTCAGGACTAGCGGGAACCTACGAGCAGTACTTC. It encodes CASSYSGLAGTYEQYF.

The rearrangement joins TRBV2 to TRBJ1-5; no clear D gene. The CDR3 has 15 residues. The V gene's germline CDR1 is SNHLY and CDR2 FYNNEI. V was clipped by 4 bases and J by 1 base, with 11 bases between them. The CDR3 DNA follows: TGTGCCAGCAGTGCCGACTCAGGAAGCAATCAGCCCCAGCATTTT. It yields the protein CASSADSGSNQPQHF.